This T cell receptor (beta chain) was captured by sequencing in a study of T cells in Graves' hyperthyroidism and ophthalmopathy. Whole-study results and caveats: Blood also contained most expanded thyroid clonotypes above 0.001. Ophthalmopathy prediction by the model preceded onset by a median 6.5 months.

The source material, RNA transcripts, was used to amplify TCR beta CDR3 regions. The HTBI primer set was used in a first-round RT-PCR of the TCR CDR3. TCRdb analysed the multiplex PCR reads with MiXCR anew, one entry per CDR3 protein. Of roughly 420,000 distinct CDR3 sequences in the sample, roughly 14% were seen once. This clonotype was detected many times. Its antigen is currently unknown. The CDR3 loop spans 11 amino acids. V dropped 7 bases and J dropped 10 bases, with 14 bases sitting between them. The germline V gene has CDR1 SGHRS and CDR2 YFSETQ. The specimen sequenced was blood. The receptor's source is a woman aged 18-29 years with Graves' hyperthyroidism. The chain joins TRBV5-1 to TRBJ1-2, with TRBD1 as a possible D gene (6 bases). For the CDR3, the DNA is TGCGCCAGCGTCGGGGGCCTTTTCTACACCTTC. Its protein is CASVGGLFYTF.